This paragraph covers one T cell receptor beta chain sequence. This record belongs to a study of blood T cell repertoires in COVID-19. Source study methods: Estimation of nucleated cell counts relied on the amplification of reference gene primers. Clones were sequenced by immunoSEQ multiplex PCR, and TCRdb holds only the in-frame ones, with some missing. V and J calls and clone size come straight from that table; D and trimming were deduced from the DNA. The sample consists of about 21,000 clones, roughly 80% of them appearing once. Trimming took off 0 bases at V and 4 bases at J, with 15 bases between the two ends. From germline, CDR1 is LGHDT and CDR2 YNNKEL (reference sequence). There are 16 residues in the CDR3.

The specimen sequenced was peripheral blood. The TCR originated in a middle-aged man with acute or convalescent COVID-19. The rearrangement uses TRBV3-1 (or the pseudogene TRBV3-2) and TRBJ1-2; a possible D gene is TRBD1 (6 bases). The CDR3 reads CASSQDSGGAAYGYTF. CDR3 bases: TGTGCCAGCAGCCAAGATAGTGGGGGGGCGGCCTATGGCTACACCTTC.